These T cell receptor beta chains were read from a single sample in a study of neurological immune-mediated disorders. TCRdb itself ran the 5' RACE reads through MiXCR, one entry per CDR3 protein. Of about 95,000 distinct CDR3 sequences in the sample, 3% to 4% were seen once. Sequencing was carried out using PBMCs. The receptors shown here come from a woman aged 18-29 years with multiple sclerosis. Both conserved end residues are part of each CDR3. Each record gives: D gene, J gene, V gene, clone size, CDR3 DNA, CDR3 protein. The D gene is left open where the match is weak. Only part of the rows carry a size: once, few, many, or a class if the clone is expanded.

NA,TRBJ2-1,TRBV20-1,many,TGCAGTGCTAGTTCCCTGAATGAGCAGTTCTTC,CSASSLNEQFF
NA,TRBJ2-3,TRBV20-1,many,TGCAGTGTTGGCTGGAGCACAGATACGCAGTATTTT,CSVGWSTDTQYF
TRBD1,TRBJ2-5,TRBV5-1,many,TGCGCCAGCAGCGGGCAGGGGGCGGCGGAGACCCAGTACTTC,CASSGQGAAETQYF
NA,TRBJ1-2,TRBV12-3/TRBV12-4,many,TGTGCCAGCACCAGTGGGGGGCTCCGGGGCTACACCTTC,CASTSGGLRGYTF
NA,TRBJ1-5,TRBV5-5,medium-sized,TGTGCCAGCAGCTTGGAAAAGGGCCGTCAGCCCCAGCATTTT,CASSLEKGRQPQHF
NA,TRBJ2-1,TRBV6-5,many,TGTGCCAGCACCCCAACTAGCCCTCGCTCCTACAATGAGCAGTTCTTC,CASTPTSPRSYNEQFF
NA,TRBJ2-3,TRBV18,many,TGTGCCAGCTCACCACCGTTGGCTGGGACAGATACGCAGTATTTT,CASSPPLAGTDTQYF
TRBD2,TRBJ2-7,TRBV6-2/TRBV6-3,many,TGTGCCAGCAGTTACTCTTCTAGCGGAGGCTACGAGCAGTACTTC,CASSYSSSGGYEQYF
NA,TRBJ1-5,TRBV20-1,many,TGCAGTGCTAGCCGGGACATCACAAATCAGCCCCAGCATTTT,CSASRDITNQPQHF
TRBD1,TRBJ1-3,TRBV2,many,TGTGCCAGCGACCGGGACAGGGGAAACACCATATATTTT,CASDRDRGNTIYF
NA,TRBJ2-2,TRBV5-1,many,TGCGCCAGCAGCCGTGACCCGGGGGACGTCACCGGGGAGCTGTTTTTT,CASSRDPGDVTGELFF
NA,TRBJ1-1,TRBV5-1,many,TGCGCCAGCAGCAAGACAGCCATGAACACTGAAGCTTTCTTT,CASSKTAMNTEAFF
NA,TRBJ2-3,TRBV5-1,many,TGCGCCAGCAGCTTGGGCGGGATCGCAGATACGCAGTATTTT,CASSLGGIADTQYF
NA,TRBJ1-6,TRBV12-3/TRBV12-4,many,TGTGCCAGCAGTTCGAGGGACGTATTTAATTCACCCCTCCACTTT,CASSSRDVFNSPLHF
TRBD1,TRBJ2-7,TRBV7-9,many,TGTGCCAGCAGCTTTTCGGTCGGGGACAGTTCGAAATTCTACGAGCAGTACTTC,CASSFSVGDSSKFYEQYF
NA,TRBJ2-4,TRBV7-3,many,TGTGCCAGGGGGCCGGTGGACCTCTTAAAAAACATTCAGTACTTC,CARGPVDLLKNIQYF
NA,TRBJ2-1,TRBV20-1,NA,TGCAGTGCTAGGGATGCTGCCCAGCAGTTCTTC,CSARDAAQQFF
NA,TRBJ2-5,TRBV12-3/TRBV12-4,many,TGTGCCAGCACCCACGGGTACCAAGAGACCCAGTACTTC,CASTHGYQETQYF
TRBD2,TRBJ2-5,TRBV20-1,many,TGCAGTGCTGCTTGGGGGGGGGAGACCCAGTACTTC,CSAAWGGETQYF
NA,TRBJ2-3,TRBV11-2,many,TGTGCCAGCAGCCGGGGGACAGATACGCAGTATTTT,CASSRGTDTQYF
NA,TRBJ1-2,TRBV20-1,many,TGCAGTGCTAGAGATAAACTGGTGTATGGCTACACCTTC,CSARDKLVYGYTF
TRBD1,TRBJ2-1,TRBV6-5,many,TGTGCCAGCAGTCCCGGGACAGGGGGCTCCTACAATGAGCAGTTCTTC,CASSPGTGGSYNEQFF
TRBD1,TRBJ2-2,TRBV3-1,many,TGTGCCAGCAGCCAAGTAGGGAAGGACAGGGATGTCGGGGAGCTGTTTTTT,CASSQVGKDRDVGELFF
TRBD2,TRBJ2-1,TRBV6-5,many,TGTGCCAGCCGGGGACTAGCGGGAGTCAATGAGCAGTTCTTC,CASRGLAGVNEQFF
NA,TRBJ2-1,TRBV29-1,many,TGCAGCGTGAACAGGGACCCCTACAATGAGCAGTTCTTC,CSVNRDPYNEQFF
TRBD1,TRBJ1-1,TRBV29-1,many,TGCAGCGTTGGTGGGACAGGGGGCCGAAGGACTGAAGCTTTCTTT,CSVGGTGGRRTEAFF
NA,TRBJ2-1,TRBV20-1,few,TGCAGTACTCGTAGGGGATATCAGAATGAGCAGTTCTTC,CSTRRGYQNEQFF
TRBD1,TRBJ2-2,TRBV27,many,TGTGCCAGCAGTTGGACAGGTCGGACCGGGGAGCTGTTTTTT,CASSWTGRTGELFF
NA,TRBJ1-3,TRBV6-6,many,TGTGCCAGCAGCCACGGGGGAATTCGAAACACCATATATTTT,CASSHGGIRNTIYF
TRBD2,TRBJ2-1,TRBV10-3,many,TGTGCCATCAGTGATGCGGGGGGGCCTGTCAATGAGCAGTTCTTC,CAISDAGGPVNEQFF
NA,TRBJ2-1,TRBV7-3,many,TGTGCCAGCAGCTTAATCGGGCAGAGCTCCTACAATGAGCAGTTCTTC,CASSLIGQSSYNEQFF
TRBD2,TRBJ2-7,TRBV6-5,many,TGTGCCAGCAGAGGAAGCGGGGGGATTTACGAGCAGTACTTC,CASRGSGGIYEQYF
TRBD1,TRBJ1-1,TRBV5-1,many,TGCGCCAGCAGCCTAGAACAGGGGATGGGCACTGAAGCTTTCTTT,CASSLEQGMGTEAFF
NA,TRBJ2-3,TRBV20-1,many,TGCAGTGCTAGTGCGGCAAGCACAGATACGCAGTATTTT,CSASAASTDTQYF
NA,TRBJ2-5,TRBV7-8,many,TGTGCCAGCAGCGACTACCGGCTATTGAAGGAGACCCAGTACTTC,CASSDYRLLKETQYF
NA,TRBJ2-1,TRBV19,many,TGTGCCAGTGCCCCCGGATCTATCTACAATGAGCAGTTCTTC,CASAPGSIYNEQFF
NA,TRBJ1-5,TRBV20-1,many,TGCAGTGCGCATATCAGTGGCGGCAATCAGCCCCAGCATTTT,CSAHISGGNQPQHF
NA,TRBJ1-3,TRBV12-3/TRBV12-4,few,TGTGCCAGCAGACGACAGATCTCTGGAAACACCATATATTTT,CASRRQISGNTIYF
NA,TRBJ1-4,TRBV21-1,many,TGTGCCAGCAGCAAAGGGTTTTCCGGGACAGGCTGCGGGGATGAAAAACTGTTTTTT,CASSKGFSGTGCGDEKLFF
NA,TRBJ1-2,TRBV4-3,few,TGCGCCAGCAGCCAGGGGGCGGGAGGCTACACCTTC,CASSQGAGGYTF
NA,TRBJ1-1,TRBV30,many,TGTGCCTGGAGTGTACGAGGCACTGAAGCTTTCTTT,CAWSVRGTEAFF
NA,TRBJ2-1,TRBV20-1,many,TGCAGTGACCCCCTTCCCAATACCTACAATGAGCAGTTCTTC,CSDPLPNTYNEQFF
NA,TRBJ2-1,TRBV4-2,few,TGTGCCAGCAGCCTTCTACCAGACGTACACCCGGGGAATGAGCAGTTCTTC,CASSLLPDVHPGNEQFF
NA,TRBJ2-3,TRBV5-1,many,TGCGCCAGCAGCGAACTAGTGAACATGGATACGCAGTATTTT,CASSELVNMDTQYF
TRBD1,TRBJ2-3,TRBV20-1,many,TGCAGTGCTCAACAGGGGGGTGGTGATACGCAGTATTTT,CSAQQGGGDTQYF
TRBD1,TRBJ2-4,TRBV7-2,NA,TGTGCCAGCAGCTTAAAGGGGGCGGAAATTCAGTACTTC,CASSLKGAEIQYF
NA,TRBJ2-6,TRBV5-1,many,TGCGCCAGCAGTCTGTACAGGGCTGGGGCCAACGTCCTGACTTTC,CASSLYRAGANVLTF
TRBD2,TRBJ2-1,TRBV7-9,many,TGTGCCAGCACCGGGACTAGCGGGAGTATGGAGCAGTTCTTC,CASTGTSGSMEQFF
NA,TRBJ1-1,TRBV2,few,TGTGCCAGCAGCGGCAGCGGGCAGTCCAACACTGAAGCTTTCTTT,CASSGSGQSNTEAFF
TRBD2,TRBJ2-7,TRBV20-1,many,TGCAGTGCAAAGCCCCTAGCGGGGACCTACGAGCAGTACTTC,CSAKPLAGTYEQYF